A single sample is the source of the 2 T cell receptor beta chains below, sequenced in a study of CD8+CD57+ T cells in acquired aplastic anemia. Profiling that covered TCR beta VDJ and CDR3 relied on genomic DNA as its template. A single record per CDR3 protein comes from TCRdb applying MiXCR to the reads. The table records about 150,000 distinct CDR3 sequences, roughly 49% of them present only once. The sequenced patients had an expansion of CD8+CD57+ cells seen by flow cytometry. Sequenced material: sorted CD4+, CD8+, or CD8+CD57+ T cells (not recorded which) from PBMCs. The receptors come from a human donor with aplastic anemia.

The rearrangement joins TRBV6-2 or TRBV6-3 to TRBJ2-7; 11 nucleotides line up with TRBD2. The length of the CDR3 is 16 residues. Germline CDR1 is MNHEY and CDR2 is SVGEGT. V shed 7 bases and J 2 bases; nucleotides not matched to a gene: 10. CDR3 sequence (DNA): TGTGCCAGCACCCCACATAGCGGGGGGGTCCCCTACGAGCAGTACTTC. Protein sequence: CASTPHSGGVPYEQYF.

The sample holds many counts of this clonotype. This chain uses TRBV2 with TRBJ2-1; D ambiguous. V lost 3 bases, J lost 7 bases, and 4 bases lay in between. The CDR3 has 11 residues. Germline lookup yields CDR1 SNHLY and CDR2 FYNNEI. CDR3 in DNA: TGTGCCAGCAGTGATGTAAATGAGCAGTTCTTC. Amino acid sequence: CASSDVNEQFF.